A selection of T cell receptor beta chains follows, all from one sample in a study of Graves' ophthalmopathy and Graves' hyperthyroidism. TCRdb processed the multiplex PCR reads anew with MiXCR; each CDR3 protein has one entry. The sample records 600,000 to 700,000 distinct CDR3 sequences, more than 40% being singletons. Sequenced: peripheral blood. Receptors originate from an adult man with Graves' ophthalmopathy. CDR3s include the opening cysteine and the closing phenylalanine or tryptophan. Each record gives: clone size, V gene, D gene, CDR3 length, J gene, CDR3 protein, CDR3 DNA. The D gene is left open where the match is weak. Expanded clones are given a class, and other clones once, few, many or no size at all.

many	TRBV6-5	TRBD1	17	TRBJ1-2	CASSHGQGSPGYYGYTF	TGTGCCAGCAGTCATGGACAGGGGTCCCCGGGCTACTATGGCTACACCTTC
many	TRBV12-3/TRBV12-4	.	15	TRBJ1-1	CASSLVEGLGTEAFF	TGTGCCAGCAGTTTAGTGGAGGGACTGGGCACTGAAGCTTTCTTT
.	TRBV6-1	TRBD1	15	TRBJ1-5	CASSPDRAGSQPQHF	TGTGCCAGCAGTCCGGACAGGGCGGGTAGTCAGCCCCAGCATTTT
.	TRBV5-1	.	17	TRBJ2-7	CASSLGTASSHIYEQYF	TGCGCCAGCAGCTTGGGGACGGCTTCCAGTCATATCTACGAGCAGTACTTC
.	TRBV15	.	16	TRBJ1-5	CATSRDQMGGVQSQHF	TGTGCCACCAGCAGGGATCAGATGGGGGGCGTGCAGTCCCAGCATTTT
few	TRBV6-5	TRBD1	16	TRBJ1-6	CASSYLPGQGNSPLHF	TGTGCCAGCAGTTACCTCCCGGGACAGGGAAATTCACCCCTCCACTTT
many	TRBV7-2	TRBD1	15	TRBJ2-5	CASSLALLRGETQYF	TGTGCCAGCAGCTTAGCGCTACTCAGGGGGGAGACCCAGTACTTC
many	TRBV7-2	.	17	TRBJ1-6	CASSLVIGGLRITPLHF	TGTGCCAGCAGCTTAGTTATCGGGGGGTTAAGAATCACACCCCTCCACTTT
.	TRBV12-3/TRBV12-4	TRBD2	17	TRBJ2-2	CASSFLGREGGAGELFF	TGTGCCAGCAGTTTCCTCGGGCGGGAGGGGGGAGCCGGGGAGCTGTTTTTT
many	TRBV7-2	.	14	TRBJ1-5	CASRSSLGNQPQHF	TGTGCCAGCAGGTCCTCTTTAGGCAATCAGCCCCAGCATTTT
.	TRBV20-1	TRBD2	12	TRBJ2-5	CSARDGGGTQYF	TGCAGTGCTAGAGATGGGGGGGGGACCCAGTACTTC
few	TRBV6-1	.	15	TRBJ2-6	CASSRTETGANVLTF	TGTGCCAGCAGCCGGACAGAAACTGGGGCCAACGTCCTGACTTTC
many	TRBV7-2	.	14	TRBJ1-1	CASSLTAVNTEAFF	TGTGCCAGCAGCTTAACGGCAGTGAACACTGAAGCTTTCTTT
.	TRBV24-1	TRBD1	13	TRBJ2-7	CATSHYRGNEQYF	TGTGCCACCTCCCACTACAGGGGCAATGAGCAGTACTTC
.	TRBV7-9	.	10	TRBJ1-2	CACEGSGYTF	TGTGCCTGCGAAGGGTCTGGCTACACCTTC
.	TRBV24-1	TRBD1	14	TRBJ1-5	CASSVGQGEQPQHF	TGTGCCAGCAGTGTGGGACAGGGGGAACAGCCCCAGCATTTT
few	TRBV10-3	.	15	TRBJ2-3	CAISAGVSSTDTQYF	TGTGCCATCAGTGCGGGGGTTTCTAGCACAGATACGCAGTATTTT
.	TRBV29-1	.	13	TRBJ1-1	CSSSDGKNTEAFF	TGCAGCAGTTCGGACGGTAAGAACACTGAAGCTTTCTTT
once	TRBV11-2	.	12	TRBJ1-2	CASSSQYYGYTF	TGTGCCAGCAGCTCGCAGTACTATGGCTACACCTTC
.	TRBV12-3/TRBV12-4	.	18	TRBJ1-1	CASSFFGNRDRVLTEAFF	TGTGCCAGCAGTTTTTTCGGGAACCGGGACCGAGTACTGACTGAAGCTTTCTTT
.	TRBV2	TRBD1	15	TRBJ2-6	CACVGGWSGANVLTF	TGTGCCTGCGTAGGGGGCTGGTCTGGGGCCAACGTCCTGACTTTC
many	TRBV19	.	12	TRBJ2-6	CASDSGANVLTF	TGTGCCAGCGACTCTGGGGCCAACGTCCTGACTTTC
many	TRBV20-1	.	13	TRBJ1-2	CSAPEEVSYGYTF	TGCAGTGCCCCCGAGGAGGTGTCCTATGGCTACACCTTC
many	TRBV11-2	.	19	TRBJ2-5	CASSLAWASSGLSGETQYF	TGTGCCAGCAGCTTAGCGTGGGCTAGCAGCGGCCTATCGGGAGAGACCCAGTACTTC
many	TRBV29-1	.	12	TRBJ1-4	CSCREANEKLFF	TGCAGCTGCAGGGAGGCTAATGAAAAACTGTTTTTT
many	TRBV12-3/TRBV12-4	TRBD1	16	TRBJ1-5	CASSLTDRVSNQPQHF	TGTGCCAGCAGTTTAACGGACAGGGTAAGCAATCAGCCCCAGCATTTT
.	TRBV20-1	.	13	TRBJ2-5	CSARGGFGETQYF	TGCAGTGCTAGAGGAGGGTTCGGTGAGACCCAGTACTTC
.	TRBV19	.	14	TRBJ1-1	CASRTGPANTEAFF	TGTGCCAGTAGAACAGGTCCTGCAAACACTGAAGCTTTCTTT
many	TRBV10-3	.	18	TRBJ2-2	CAISELQPGRSRTGELFF	TGTGCCATCAGTGAGTTACAACCGGGACGTAGCAGGACCGGGGAGCTGTTTTTT
many	TRBV19	.	14	TRBJ2-7	CASSRGTGTYEQYF	TGTGCCAGTAGTAGAGGGACGGGAACCTACGAGCAGTACTTC
.	TRBV24-1	TRBD1	15	TRBJ1-2	CATSDLRDRNYGYTF	TGTGCCACCAGTGATTTGCGGGACAGAAACTATGGCTACACCTTC
few	TRBV7-3	.	14	TRBJ2-5	CASSPITGLETQYF	TGTGCCAGCAGCCCTATTACAGGTTTGGAGACCCAGTACTTC
many	TRBV15	.	14	TRBJ1-3	CATSSWGDGNTIYF	TGTGCCACCTCCTCATGGGGGGACGGAAACACCATATATTTT
once	TRBV25-1	.	16	TRBJ1-1	CASSPAGAERDTEAFF	TGTGCCAGCAGCCCCGCTGGGGCCGAAAGGGACACTGAAGCTTTCTTT
.	TRBV7-9	.	14	TRBJ1-5	CVSSSQGIGQPQHF	TGTGTTAGCAGCTCCCAGGGGATAGGTCAGCCCCAGCATTTT
.	TRBV4-3	.	13	TRBJ2-7	CASSQERLYEQYF	TGCGCCAGCAGCCAAGAACGACTCTACGAGCAGTACTTC
few	TRBV2	.	13	TRBJ1-1	CASSLSGLAEAFF	TGTGCCAGCAGTTTATCAGGACTCGCTGAAGCTTTCTTT
.	TRBV7-2	TRBD1	15	TRBJ2-5	CASSSRTGFGETQYF	TGTGCCAGCAGTTCCCGGACAGGGTTTGGAGAGACCCAGTACTTC
.	TRBV7-9	.	18	TRBJ1-1	CASSLARVLRGENTEAFF	TGTGCCAGCAGCTTAGCCAGGGTACTCCGCGGGGAGAACACTGAAGCTTTCTTT
many	TRBV5-1	TRBD1	12	TRBJ1-6	CASRQETGALHF	TGCGCCAGCAGGCAGGAGACAGGGGCCCTCCACTTT
many	TRBV20-1	.	13	TRBJ1-4	CSARQGDNEKLFF	TGCAGTGCTAGACAGGGAGACAATGAAAAACTGTTTTTT
.	TRBV29-1	TRBD2	12	TRBJ2-5	CSQIAGVGTQYF	TGCAGCCAAATAGCGGGAGTAGGGACCCAGTACTTC
.	TRBV7-9	.	17	TRBJ2-6	CAGSLEGGRFGANVLTF	TGTGCCGGCAGCTTAGAGGGCGGTAGATTCGGGGCCAACGTCCTGACTTTC
many	TRBV7-2	.	13	TRBJ1-1	CASSFVGGTEAFF	TGTGCCAGCAGCTTCGTTGGGGGCACTGAAGCTTTCTTT
.	TRBV4-1	.	15	TRBJ1-6	CASSLPRGTNSPLHF	TGCGCCAGCAGCCTCCCCCGGGGGACGAATTCACCCCTCCACTTT
many	TRBV19	.	14	TRBJ1-5	CASSDRIDNQPQHF	TGTGCCAGTAGTGACAGGATTGACAATCAGCCCCAGCATTTT
many	TRBV9	.	16	TRBJ1-6	CASSPSFTGNNSPLHF	TGTGCCAGCAGCCCCTCGTTCACAGGGAACAATTCACCCCTCCACTTT
.	TRBV4-1	.	14	TRBJ2-7	CASSPRGIANEQYF	TGCGCCAGCAGTCCCCGGGGGATTGCGAACGAGCAGTACTTC
.	TRBV14	TRBD2	15	TRBJ2-7	CASSQLAGDSVEQYF	TGTGCCAGCAGCCAGTTAGCGGGAGACTCGGTCGAGCAGTACTTC